The 25 T cell receptor beta chains reported below all come from one sample, sequenced in a study of blood T cell repertoires in COVID-19. Using immunoSEQ multiplex PCR, the repertoire was profiled, and TCRdb retains in-frame clones only, with some absent. The table lists fewer than 200,000 clones, about four fifths of them singletons. The sequencing sample was made of peripheral blood. All receptors derive from a woman of 80 years or more with COVID-19, enrolled during active disease.

The chain is built from TRBV6-6 and TRBJ1-6; no clear D. This CDR3 comprises 13 residues. Per germline, CDR1 MNHNY and CDR2 SVGAGI (reference sequence). The V end was cut by 11 bases, the J end by 0 bases, with 8 bases between. The CDR3 sequence: CAVTSSYNSPLHF. CDR3 nucleotides: TGTGCCGTTACTAGCTCCTATAATTCACCCCTCCACTTT.

V and J are TRBV18 and TRBJ1-5, with D possibly TRBD1 on 5 matching bases. CDR3 size: 14 residues. CDR1 KGHSH and CDR2 LQKENI come from the germline V gene. V lost 2 bases and J 4 bases, leaving 9 bases between the germline ends. The CDR3 loop reads CASSPDSRNQPQHF. DNA for the CDR3: TGTGCCAGCTCACCAGACAGTAGGAATCAGCCCCAGCATTTT.

The V call is TRBV30, the J call TRBJ2-7; the D is unclear. The CDR3 has 12 residues. Germline V gene data show CDR1 as GTSNPN and CDR2 as SVGIG (reference sequence). The V end lost 2 bases, the J end lost 4 bases, and 9 bases lay between the germline ends. The CDR3 sequence is CAWSLLRYEQYF. DNA of the CDR3: TGTGCCTGGAGTCTACTGCGGTACGAGCAGTACTTC.

This rearrangement joins TRBV19 to TRBJ2-6, with 9 bases fitting TRBD1. Germline V CDR1 and CDR2: LNHDA, SQIVND (reference sequence). The CDR3 consists of 17 residues. V was pared by 4 bases and J by 4 bases, with 8 bases of the junction left unmatched. CDR3 nucleotide sequence: TGTGCCAGTAGTAGGGGGACAGGGCGCCAAGGGGCCAACGTCCTGACTTTC. Protein product: CASSRGTGRQGANVLTF.

The gene calls are TRBV27 and TRBJ2-2, with 7 bases identical to TRBD1. CDR3 length: 15 amino acids. The V segment lost 6 bases and the J segment 6 bases; nucleotides outside the gene matches: 10. Per the germline V gene, CDR1 is MNHEY and CDR2 is SMNVEV (reference sequence). CDR3 bases: TGTGCCAGCAGCCCATTCGACAGGGATGCCGGGGAGCTGTTTTTT. Translation: CASSPFDRDAGELFF.

This clone was seen a few times. The rearrangement uses TRBV6-5 and TRBJ1-2; 8 bases map to TRBD1. Germline V gene sequence: CDR1 MNHEY, CDR2 SVGAGI. The CDR3 totals 14 residues. V lost 7 bases, J lost 0 bases, and 4 bases stayed unmatched. The CDR3 nucleotides read TGTGCCAGCACCAGGGACAGGTCTAACTATGGCTACACCTTC. Translating gives CASTRDRSNYGYTF.

The chain links TRBV7-3 to TRBJ2-2; D ambiguous. Trimming took 5 bases from V and 0 from J, leaving 4 bases between them. Germline CDR1 is SGHTA and CDR2 is FQGTGA. This CDR3 contains 13 residues. CDR3 amino acids: CASSPTNTGELFF. Here the CDR3 DNA reads TGTGCCAGCAGCCCTACGAACACCGGGGAGCTGTTTTTT.

This clone was recorded once. The chain links TRBV6-5 to TRBJ1-2; 8 positions agree with TRBD1. The germline CDR1 and CDR2 sequences are MNHEY and SVGAGI. The V and J ends lost 6 bases and 1 base, in that order; junction bases with no gene match: 7. The CDR3 spans 15 residues. This chain's CDR3 is CASSPGQDFNYGYTF. CDR3 DNA sequence: TGTGCCAGCAGCCCGGGACAGGACTTTAACTATGGCTACACCTTC.

In its sample, this clone was seen once. V is TRBV5-8 and J is TRBJ2-7; 8 bases map to TRBD2. The CDR3 has 15 amino acids. Germline values: CDR1 SGHTS, CDR2 YDEGEE. With V trimmed by 3 bases and J by 5 bases, 10 bases remained unmatched. The CDR3 reads CASSWGAGAGNEQYF. Here the CDR3 DNA reads TGTGCCAGCAGCTGGGGAGCGGGAGCCGGAAACGAGCAGTACTTC.

The V call is TRBV5-1, the J call TRBJ1-2; 7 bases map to TRBD1. The CDR3 loop spans 14 amino acids. Germline V gene lookup returns CDR1 SGHRS and CDR2 YFSETQ. V was pared by 9 bases and J by 2 bases, with 10 bases of the junction left unmatched. CDR3 nucleotide sequence: TGCGCCACAAGAATGACAGGGTCAAACTATGGCTACACCTTC. This gives the protein CATRMTGSNYGYTF.

The genes are TRBV5-1 and TRBJ2-2, with 9 bases identical to TRBD1. This CDR3 is 15 amino acids long. With 2 bases clipped from V and 4 bases from J, the junction kept 3 bases outside the gene matches. CDR1 is SGHRS, CDR2 YFSETQ, per germline. This CDR3 is CASSFGTGPTGELFF. CDR3 nucleotides: TGCGCCAGCAGCTTCGGGACAGGGCCCACCGGGGAGCTGTTTTTT. The complete variable domain, with remaining parts taken from reference TRBV5-1 and TRBJ2-2, reads KAGVTQTPRYLIKTRGQQVTLSCSPISGHRSVSWYQQTPGQGLQFLFEYFSETQRNKGNFPGRFSGRQFSNSRSEMNVSTLELGDSALYLCASSFGTGPTGELFFGEGSRLTVL.

Concerning this clone: Other DNA variants within this sample encode the same CDR3. The J gene is TRBJ1-2, the V gene TRBV19, with D perhaps matching TRBD1 (6 bases). The germline CDR1 and CDR2 sequences are LNHDA and SQIVND (reference sequence). This CDR3 is built from 13 residues. Deletions cut 9 bases from V and 2 bases from J, with 13 bases between. This chain's CDR3 is CASKDSLNYGYTF. The CDR3 nucleotides read TGTGCCAGCAAGGACAGTTTAAACTATGGCTACACCTTC.

CDR3 region: CASSLDRQGANEKLFF. Written as DNA, the CDR3 is TGTGCCAGCAGCTTGGATAGACAGGGGGCTAATGAAAAACTGTTTTTT. The gene calls are TRBV5-4 and TRBJ1-4, with 9 positions matching TRBD1. V was pared by 0 bases and J by 3 bases, with 3 bases of the junction left unmatched. CDR3 length: 16 amino acids. Germline CDR1 reads SGHNT; CDR2 reads YYREEE (reference sequence). The full variable domain, with the rest looked up from reference TRBV5-4 and TRBJ1-4, is ETGVTQSPTHLIKTRGQQVTLRCSSQSGHNTVSWYQQALGQGPQFIFQYYREEENGRGNFPPRFSGLQFPNYSSELNVNALELDDSALYLCASSLDRQGANEKLFFGSGTQLSVL.

The chain couples TRBV19 to TRBJ1-5; the D is unclear. V dropped 5 bases and J dropped 0 bases, with 5 bases sitting between them. This CDR3 is built from 13 residues. CDR1 is LNHDA and CDR2 is SQIVND in the germline V gene (reference sequence). The CDR3 region is CASSPHSNQPQHF. The CDR3 bases are TGTGCCAGTAGTCCCCATAGCAATCAGCCCCAGCATTTT.

This clone was seen a handful of times. The chain links TRBV19 to TRBJ1-2; D may be TRBD1 (6 bases). Between the trimmed V and J ends, which lost 2 bases and 2 bases, there was a span of 15 bases. The CDR3 spans 16 residues. CDR1 LNHDA and CDR2 SQIVND come from the germline V gene (reference sequence). The CDR3 is CASSIFPTGGNYGYTF. CDR3 nucleotide sequence: TGTGCCAGTAGTATATTCCCGACAGGCGGAAACTATGGCTACACCTTC.

The chain recombines TRBV7-2 with TRBJ1-1; TRBD1 matches at 8 bases. V shed 3 bases, J shed 2 bases, and the junction held 2 bases outside the gene matches. There are 14 residues in the CDR3. CDR1 SGHTA and CDR2 FQGNSA come from the germline V gene. The CDR3 DNA follows: TGTGCCAGCAGCTTCGACAGGGGAAACACTGAAGCTTTCTTT. It specifies CASSFDRGNTEAFF.

This chain connects TRBV7-8 to TRBJ1-2; tentative D call: TRBD1 (6 bases). Germline V lookup: CDR1 SGHVS, CDR2 FQNEAQ. The CDR3 has 14 residues. V was shortened by 5 bases and J by 3 bases, with 13 bases between the two germline ends. The CDR3 region is CASSPWRQDYGYTF. The CDR3 DNA sequence: TGTGCCAGCAGCCCGTGGAGACAGGACTATGGCTACACCTTC.

This clone came up once. The CDR3 region is CASSQELELAGAGNEQFF. The CDR3 DNA reads TGTGCCAGCAGCCAAGAGTTAGAACTAGCGGGGGCCGGAAATGAGCAGTTCTTC. This rearrangement joins TRBV3-1 (or the pseudogene TRBV3-2) to TRBJ2-1; 11 nucleotides align to TRBD2. Germline V gene lookup returns CDR1 LGHDT and CDR2 YNNKEL (reference sequence). After removal of 0 bases from V and 7 bases from J, the junction contained 11 bases not matched to a gene. The CDR3 runs 18 residues.

This chain connects TRBV28 to TRBJ1-1; D perhaps matches TRBD1 (6 bases). This CDR3 spans 11 amino acids. Trimming removed 10 bases at V and 5 bases at J, with 11 bases between. Germline lookup yields CDR1 MDHEN and CDR2 SYDVKM. The CDR3 is CAMGAVTEAFF. In DNA form, the CDR3 reads TGTGCCATGGGGGCCGTTACTGAAGCTTTCTTT.

The rearrangement uses TRBV19 and TRBJ1-1; TRBD1 matches 7 bases. Germline values: CDR1 LNHDA, CDR2 SQIVND (reference sequence). The CDR3 has 14 amino acids. J gave up 4 bases and V 5 bases, and 7 bases lay outside the gene matches. Written as DNA, the CDR3 is TGTGCCAGTAGTGCGAGGCAGGGGGTCACTGAAGCTTTCTTT. Its protein product is CASSARQGVTEAFF.

In DNA, the CDR3 is TGTGCCAGCAGCATCGGGACTTCCTCAACTAATGAAAAACTGTTTTTT. Its translation is CASSIGTSSTNEKLFF. V and J are TRBV5-8 and TRBJ1-4; the D gene is possibly TRBD1 (5 bases). V lost 4 bases to trimming and J lost 0 bases, with 13 bases between them. Per the germline V gene, CDR1 is SGHTS and CDR2 is YDEGEE. This CDR3 spans 16 amino acids.

The chain links TRBV25-1 to TRBJ1-1; no firm D call. This CDR3 is built from 13 residues. V shed 7 bases and J shed 3 bases, with 12 bases lying between them. CDR1 is MGHDK and CDR2 is SYGVNS in the germline V gene. For the CDR3, the DNA is TGTGCCAGCACCAGCCCCGGGGACACTGAAGCTTTCTTT. This codes for CASTSPGDTEAFF.

J is TRBJ2-7 and V is TRBV19; D is unresolved. The CDR3 spans 13 residues. V was clipped by 3 bases and J by 3 bases, with 9 bases between them. CDR1 is LNHDA and CDR2 is SQIVND in the germline V gene (reference sequence). This chain's CDR3 is CASSILIDYEQYF. CDR3 DNA sequence: TGTGCCAGTAGTATCCTAATAGACTACGAGCAGTACTTC.

V gene TRBV19 combines with J gene TRBJ2-7; 7 bases are shared with TRBD2. This CDR3 comprises 15 residues. Per the germline V gene, CDR1 is LNHDA and CDR2 is SQIVND (reference sequence). The junction had 11 bases not matched to a gene; V was cut back by 6 bases and J by 3 bases. CDR3 DNA sequence: TGTGCCAGTAGCCCCGGACTAGGCCGAAACTACGAGCAGTACTTC. Translation: CASSPGLGRNYEQYF.

The chain carries TRBV27 and TRBJ1-3, with 8 positions matching TRBD1. Germline lookup yields CDR1 MNHEY and CDR2 SMNVEV (reference sequence). The CDR3 runs to 15 residues. The V and J ends lost 2 bases and 3 bases, in that order; junction bases with no gene match: 3. The CDR3 reads CASSLQGAGGNTIYF. The CDR3, as DNA: TGTGCCAGCAGTTTACAGGGGGCGGGTGGAAACACCATATATTTT.